This record covers a single T cell receptor beta chain. This specimen comes from a study of T cell changes during pregnancy in multiple sclerosis. V lost 4 bases and J lost 5; bases outside the gene matches: 4. Germline-derived CDR1 and CDR2 are SGHNT and YYREEE (reference sequence). CDR3 length: 13 amino acids. Libraries were prepared by immunoSEQ multiplex PCR; TCRdb keeps only in-frame clonotypes and omits some of them. The top ten clones hold roughly 4.8% of a sample with about 40,000 clones, 90% of them seen once. The chain is built from TRBV5-4 and TRBJ2-7, with TRBD1 identical over 9 bases. The receptor's source is a female donor in good health, enrolled as a control in a pregnancy study. Sequenced material: peripheral blood, taken in the second trimester of pregnancy. Here the CDR3 reads CASSRDRAHEQYF. The CDR3 DNA reads TGTGCCAGCAGCAGGGACAGGGCCCACGAGCAGTACTTC.